These T cell receptor beta chains were read from a single sample in a study of post-analysis software for immune sequencing data. TCRdb redid the calling of the PCR reads with MiXCR, one entry per CDR3 protein. The sample has around 710,000 distinct CDR3 sequences; under 60% are singletons. Material: blood. The receptors shown here come from a girl between 10 and 17 years old with multiple sclerosis. The CDR3 runs from the conserved cysteine through the conserved F or W. D genes are given only for firm matches. Clone size is not always given. Where it is, it says once, few, many or a class for expanded clones.

TRBJ2-3,NA,TRBV7-9,NA,CASSSLPSQYF,TGTGCCAGCAGCTCCCTGCCGTCGCAGTATTTT
TRBJ2-5,NA,TRBV12-3/TRBV12-4,NA,CASSPTTKMDHGISGAQETQYF,TGTGCCAGCAGTCCCACTACGAAAATGGATCATGGGATTTCGGGGGCCCAAGAGACCCAGTACTTC
TRBJ1-1,NA,TRBV7-9,TRBD1,CASRGTGTGNTEAFF,TGTGCCAGCAGGGGTACCGGGACAGGGAACACTGAAGCTTTCTTT
TRBJ1-5,few,TRBV20-1,NA,CSAGQGFHQPQHF,TGCAGTGCTGGTCAGGGATTTCATCAGCCCCAGCATTTT
TRBJ2-1,few,TRBV27,NA,CASSSPSVSSYNEQFF,TGTGCCAGCAGTTCCCCTTCGGTTAGCTCCTACAATGAGCAGTTCTTC
TRBJ2-6,NA,TRBV29-1,NA,CSVPRRADSSGANVLTF,TGCAGCGTCCCACGCAGGGCTGACTCCTCTGGGGCCAACGTCCTGACTTTC
TRBJ2-3,NA,TRBV19,NA,CASSIPGSGSTDTQYF,TGTGCCAGTAGTATACCCGGGAGTGGGAGCACAGATACGCAGTATTTT
TRBJ2-1,many,TRBV20-1,NA,CSARDPSSPFGEFF,TGCAGTGCTAGAGATCCGTCTAGCCCCTTTGGCGAGTTCTTC
TRBJ2-1,NA,TRBV20-1,TRBD2,CSASSNGGRGDEQFF,TGCAGTGCTAGCAGCAACGGCGGGAGGGGAGATGAGCAGTTCTTC
TRBJ2-7,many,TRBV5-1,NA,CASSLMAGDEQYF,TGCGCCAGCAGCTTGATGGCAGGGGATGAGCAGTACTTC
TRBJ1-6,NA,TRBV6-6,NA,CASSQSGNSPLHF,TGTGCCAGCAGTCAAAGCGGTAATTCACCCCTCCACTTT
TRBJ1-2,few,TRBV3-1,NA,CASSWTGGYGYTF,TGTGCCAGCAGCTGGACCGGCGGGTATGGCTACACCTTC
TRBJ1-6,few,TRBV12-3/TRBV12-4,TRBD1,CASSLGQGWNSPLHF,TGTGCCAGCAGTCTGGGACAGGGCTGGAATTCACCCCTCCACTTT
TRBJ2-7,few,TRBV12-3/TRBV12-4,NA,CASSSGGTAYEQYF,TGTGCCAGCAGTTCGGGCGGGACGGCCTACGAGCAGTACTTC
TRBJ2-1,NA,TRBV20-1,NA,CSAIPAGYNEQFF,TGCAGTGCTATCCCGGCAGGGTACAATGAGCAGTTCTTC
TRBJ2-5,few,TRBV28,NA,CASSLSGSREQYF,TGTGCCAGCAGTTTATCCGGGAGCCGAGAGCAGTACTTC
TRBJ2-1,NA,TRBV4-1,TRBD2,CASSQVRLADYNEQFF,TGCGCCAGCAGCCAAGTACGGCTAGCGGATTACAATGAGCAGTTCTTC
TRBJ2-7,NA,TRBV20-1,TRBD2,CSAFSGLAGDEQYF,TGCAGTGCTTTCTCCGGACTAGCGGGAGACGAGCAGTACTTC
TRBJ2-7,few,TRBV20-1,NA,CSARFEGPYEQYF,TGCAGTGCTAGGTTCGAGGGTCCCTACGAGCAGTACTTC
TRBJ2-5,few,TRBV6-1,NA,CASRQRETQYF,TGTGCCAGCAGGCAGCGGGAGACCCAGTACTTC
TRBJ1-2,once,TRBV10-3,TRBD1,CAISEKGTDPNYGYTF,TGTGCCATCAGTGAGAAAGGGACAGACCCTAACTATGGCTACACCTTC
TRBJ2-1,NA,TRBV6-1,TRBD2,CASSPGLAGASRGNEQFF,TGTGCCAGCAGTCCCGGACTAGCGGGAGCCTCGAGGGGCAATGAGCAGTTCTTC
TRBJ2-1,NA,TRBV29-1,NA,CSVEVAGQSYNEQFF,TGCAGCGTTGAAGTAGCGGGACAGTCCTACAATGAGCAGTTCTTC